This TCR beta chain was obtained from a study of OX40 agonist ivuxolimab in advanced cancers. Broader study findings: In the 0.1-3.0 mg/kg groups, partial responders showed among the lowest expansion.

Systemic immunosuppression or autoimmune disease history was grounds to exclude patients. As regards this clone: What it binds is not known.

Assay used: immunoSEQ multiplex PCR; TCRdb lists only in-frame clones, some missing. The table includes about 49,000 clones, about 85% detected once. V was shortened by 0 bases and J by 0 bases, with 9 bases between the two germline ends. The CDR3 is 15 residues long. Germline assignment: CDR1 LGHNA and CDR2 YSLEER. The rearrangement uses TRBV4-3 and TRBJ2-7, with a possible D match to TRBD1 (5 bases). The receptor's source is an adult with an advanced solid tumor such as melanoma, head and neck, liver or kidney cancer. Sequences were derived from CD4+ or CD8+ T cells sorted from blood, sampled in a trial of the OX40 agonist ivuxolimab. CDR3 region: CASSQDRQPSYEQYF. Written as DNA, the CDR3 is TGCGCCAGCAGCCAAGATAGACAGCCCTCCTACGAGCAGTACTTC.